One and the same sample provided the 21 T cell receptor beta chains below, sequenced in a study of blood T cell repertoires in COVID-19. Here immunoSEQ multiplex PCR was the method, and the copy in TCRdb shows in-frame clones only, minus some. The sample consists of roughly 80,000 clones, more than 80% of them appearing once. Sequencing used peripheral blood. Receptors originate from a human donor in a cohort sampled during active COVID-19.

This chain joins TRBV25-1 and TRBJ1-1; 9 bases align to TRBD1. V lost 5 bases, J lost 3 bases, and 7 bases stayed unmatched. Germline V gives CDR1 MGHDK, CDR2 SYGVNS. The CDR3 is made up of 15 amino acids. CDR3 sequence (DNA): TGTGCCAGCAGTCGGTTGACAGGGGGGGACACTGAAGCTTTCTTT. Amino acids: CASSRLTGGDTEAFF.

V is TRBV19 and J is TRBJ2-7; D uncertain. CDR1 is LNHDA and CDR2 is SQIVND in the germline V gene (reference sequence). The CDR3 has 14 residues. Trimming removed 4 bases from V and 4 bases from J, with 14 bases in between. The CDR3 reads CASSSPLSGYEQYF. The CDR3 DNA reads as TGTGCCAGTAGTAGCCCCCTGTCGGGTTACGAGCAGTACTTC.

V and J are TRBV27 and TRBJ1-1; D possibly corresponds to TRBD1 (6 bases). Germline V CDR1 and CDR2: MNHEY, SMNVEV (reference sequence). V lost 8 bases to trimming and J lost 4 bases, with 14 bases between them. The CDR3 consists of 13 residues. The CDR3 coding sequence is TGTGCCAGCGGGCGGGGGCAGGGCACTGAAGCTTTCTTT. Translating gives CASGRGQGTEAFF.

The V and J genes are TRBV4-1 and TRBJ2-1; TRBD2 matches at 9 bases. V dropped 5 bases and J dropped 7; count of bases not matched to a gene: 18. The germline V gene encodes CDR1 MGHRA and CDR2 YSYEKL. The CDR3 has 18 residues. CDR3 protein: CASSDSGTSSLPSNEQFF. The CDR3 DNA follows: TGCGCCAGCAGCGACTCCGGGACTAGCAGCCTCCCCTCTAATGAGCAGTTCTTC.

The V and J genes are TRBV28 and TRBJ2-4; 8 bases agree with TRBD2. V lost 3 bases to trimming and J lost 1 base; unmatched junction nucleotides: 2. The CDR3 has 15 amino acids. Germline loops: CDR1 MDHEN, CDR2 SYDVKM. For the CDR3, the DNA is TGTGCCAGCAGTTTGGGCGGGAGGGCCAAAAACATTCAGTACTTC. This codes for CASSLGGRAKNIQYF.

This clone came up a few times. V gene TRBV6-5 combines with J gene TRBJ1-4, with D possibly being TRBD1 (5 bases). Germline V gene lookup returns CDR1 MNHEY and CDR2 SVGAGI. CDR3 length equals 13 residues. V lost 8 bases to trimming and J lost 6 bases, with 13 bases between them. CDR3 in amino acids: CASARGFDEKLFF. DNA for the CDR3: TGTGCCAGCGCTCGGGGGTTCGATGAAAAACTGTTTTTT.

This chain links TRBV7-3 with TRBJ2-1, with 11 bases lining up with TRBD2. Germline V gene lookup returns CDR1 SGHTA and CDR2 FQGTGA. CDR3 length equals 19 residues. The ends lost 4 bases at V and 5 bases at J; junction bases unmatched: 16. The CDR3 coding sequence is TGTGCCAGCAGCTACATAGGGAGAACTGGGACTAGCGGAAACAATGAGCAGTTCTTC. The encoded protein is CASSYIGRTGTSGNNEQFF.

The CDR3 protein is CASSLGQGATGELFF. In DNA, the CDR3 is TGCGCCAGCAGCTTGGGACAGGGGGCGACCGGGGAGCTGTTTTTT. This rearrangement joins TRBV5-1 to TRBJ2-2; TRBD1 matches at 10 bases. Unmatched junction bases numbered 1, after V lost 0 bases and J lost 5 bases. The CDR3 covers 15 residues. The germline CDR1 and CDR2 sequences are SGHRS and YFSETQ.

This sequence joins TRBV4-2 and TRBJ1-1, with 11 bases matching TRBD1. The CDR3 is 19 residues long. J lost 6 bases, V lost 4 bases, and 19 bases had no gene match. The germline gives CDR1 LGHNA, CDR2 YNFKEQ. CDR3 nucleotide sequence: TGTGCCAGCAGCCCCTCCAAACTGACTTCCGGGACAGGGGGTCCTGAAGCTTTCTTT. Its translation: CASSPSKLTSGTGGPEAFF.

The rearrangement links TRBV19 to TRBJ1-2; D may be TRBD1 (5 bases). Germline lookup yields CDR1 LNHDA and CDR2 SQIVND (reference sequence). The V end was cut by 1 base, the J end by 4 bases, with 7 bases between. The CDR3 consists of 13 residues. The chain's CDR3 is CASSIGQLYGYTF. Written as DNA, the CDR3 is TGTGCCAGTAGTATAGGACAGCTCTATGGCTACACCTTC.

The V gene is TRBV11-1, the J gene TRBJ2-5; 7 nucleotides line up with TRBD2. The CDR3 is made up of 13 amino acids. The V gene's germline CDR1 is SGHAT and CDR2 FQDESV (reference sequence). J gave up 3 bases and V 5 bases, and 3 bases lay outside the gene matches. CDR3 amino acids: CASSRRGKETQYF. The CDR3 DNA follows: TGTGCCAGCAGCCGGCGGGGGAAAGAGACCCAGTACTTC. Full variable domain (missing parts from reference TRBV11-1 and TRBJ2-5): EAEVAQSPRYKITEKSQAVAFWCDPISGHATLYWYRQILGQGPELLVQFQDESVVDDSQLPKDRFSAERLKGVDSTLKIQPAELGDSAMYLCASSRRGKETQYFGPGTRLLVL.

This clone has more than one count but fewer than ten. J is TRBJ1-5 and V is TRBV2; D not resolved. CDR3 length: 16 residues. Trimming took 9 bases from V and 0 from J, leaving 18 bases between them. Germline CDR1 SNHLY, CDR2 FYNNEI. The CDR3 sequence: CASALRRDNSNQPQHF. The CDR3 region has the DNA TGTGCCAGTGCCCTCCGTCGGGATAATAGCAATCAGCCCCAGCATTTT.

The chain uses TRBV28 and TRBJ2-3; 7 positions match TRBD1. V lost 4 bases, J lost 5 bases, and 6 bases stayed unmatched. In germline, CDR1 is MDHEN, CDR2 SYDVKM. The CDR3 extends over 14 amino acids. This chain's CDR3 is CASSSGTERDTQYF. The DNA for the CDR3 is TGTGCCAGCAGTTCGGGGACAGAGAGAGATACGCAGTATTTT. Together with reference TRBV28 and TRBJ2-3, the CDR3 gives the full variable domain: DVKVTQSSRYLVKRTGEKVFLECVQDMDHENMFWYRQDPGLGLRLIYFSYDVKMKEKGDIPEGYSVSREKKERFSLILESASTNQTSMYLCASSSGTERDTQYFGPGTRLTVL.

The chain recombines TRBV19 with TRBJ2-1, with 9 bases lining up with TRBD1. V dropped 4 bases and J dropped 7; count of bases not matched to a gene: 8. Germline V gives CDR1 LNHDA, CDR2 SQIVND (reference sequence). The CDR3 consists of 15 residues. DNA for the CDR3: TGTGCCAGTAGTAGTCGGGACAGGGTTAGTAATGAGCAGTTCTTC. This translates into CASSSRDRVSNEQFF.

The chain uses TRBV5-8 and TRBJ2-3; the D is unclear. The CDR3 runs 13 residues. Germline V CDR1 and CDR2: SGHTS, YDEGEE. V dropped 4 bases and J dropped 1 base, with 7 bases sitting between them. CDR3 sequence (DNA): TGTGCCAGCAGCCCCGCGGGCACAGATACGCAGTATTTT. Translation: CASSPAGTDTQYF.

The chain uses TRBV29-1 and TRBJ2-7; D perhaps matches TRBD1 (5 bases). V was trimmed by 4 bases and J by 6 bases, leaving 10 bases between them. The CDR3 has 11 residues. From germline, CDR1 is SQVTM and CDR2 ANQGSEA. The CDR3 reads CSVGQGSEQYF. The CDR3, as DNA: TGCAGCGTTGGGCAGGGTTCCGAGCAGTACTTC.

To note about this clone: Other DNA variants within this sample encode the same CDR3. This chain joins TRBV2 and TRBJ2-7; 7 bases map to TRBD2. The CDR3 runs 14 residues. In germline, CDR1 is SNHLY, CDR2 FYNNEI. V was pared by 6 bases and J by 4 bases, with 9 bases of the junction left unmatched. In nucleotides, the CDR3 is TGTGCCAGCAGGTACGCCGTCGGGGGGTACGAGCAGTACTTC. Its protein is CASRYAVGGYEQYF.

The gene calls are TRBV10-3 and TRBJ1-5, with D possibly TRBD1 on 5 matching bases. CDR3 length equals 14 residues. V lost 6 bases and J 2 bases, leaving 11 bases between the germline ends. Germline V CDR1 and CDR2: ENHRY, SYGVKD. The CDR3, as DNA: TGTGCCATCAGGGACAACGAGGGCAATCAGCCCCAGCATTTT. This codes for CAIRDNEGNQPQHF.

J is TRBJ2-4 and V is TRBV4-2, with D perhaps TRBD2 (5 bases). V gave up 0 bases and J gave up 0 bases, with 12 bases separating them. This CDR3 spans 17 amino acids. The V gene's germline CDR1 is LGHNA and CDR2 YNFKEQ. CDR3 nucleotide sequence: TGTGCCAGCAGCCAAGAATTGGGGAGAGTAGCCAAAAACATTCAGTACTTC. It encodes CASSQELGRVAKNIQYF.

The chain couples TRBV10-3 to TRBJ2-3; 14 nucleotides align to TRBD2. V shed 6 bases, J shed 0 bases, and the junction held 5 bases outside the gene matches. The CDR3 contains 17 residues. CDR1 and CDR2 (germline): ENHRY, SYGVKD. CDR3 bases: TGTGCCATCAGCGGGACTAGCGGGGGAAAAAGCACAGATACGCAGTATTTT. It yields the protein CAISGTSGGKSTDTQYF.

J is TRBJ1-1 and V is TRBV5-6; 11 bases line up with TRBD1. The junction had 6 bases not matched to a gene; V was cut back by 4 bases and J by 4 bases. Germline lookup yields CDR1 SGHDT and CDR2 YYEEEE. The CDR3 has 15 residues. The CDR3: CASSAGTGGLTEAFF. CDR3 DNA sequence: TGTGCCAGCAGCGCGGGGACAGGGGGACTCACTGAAGCTTTCTTT.